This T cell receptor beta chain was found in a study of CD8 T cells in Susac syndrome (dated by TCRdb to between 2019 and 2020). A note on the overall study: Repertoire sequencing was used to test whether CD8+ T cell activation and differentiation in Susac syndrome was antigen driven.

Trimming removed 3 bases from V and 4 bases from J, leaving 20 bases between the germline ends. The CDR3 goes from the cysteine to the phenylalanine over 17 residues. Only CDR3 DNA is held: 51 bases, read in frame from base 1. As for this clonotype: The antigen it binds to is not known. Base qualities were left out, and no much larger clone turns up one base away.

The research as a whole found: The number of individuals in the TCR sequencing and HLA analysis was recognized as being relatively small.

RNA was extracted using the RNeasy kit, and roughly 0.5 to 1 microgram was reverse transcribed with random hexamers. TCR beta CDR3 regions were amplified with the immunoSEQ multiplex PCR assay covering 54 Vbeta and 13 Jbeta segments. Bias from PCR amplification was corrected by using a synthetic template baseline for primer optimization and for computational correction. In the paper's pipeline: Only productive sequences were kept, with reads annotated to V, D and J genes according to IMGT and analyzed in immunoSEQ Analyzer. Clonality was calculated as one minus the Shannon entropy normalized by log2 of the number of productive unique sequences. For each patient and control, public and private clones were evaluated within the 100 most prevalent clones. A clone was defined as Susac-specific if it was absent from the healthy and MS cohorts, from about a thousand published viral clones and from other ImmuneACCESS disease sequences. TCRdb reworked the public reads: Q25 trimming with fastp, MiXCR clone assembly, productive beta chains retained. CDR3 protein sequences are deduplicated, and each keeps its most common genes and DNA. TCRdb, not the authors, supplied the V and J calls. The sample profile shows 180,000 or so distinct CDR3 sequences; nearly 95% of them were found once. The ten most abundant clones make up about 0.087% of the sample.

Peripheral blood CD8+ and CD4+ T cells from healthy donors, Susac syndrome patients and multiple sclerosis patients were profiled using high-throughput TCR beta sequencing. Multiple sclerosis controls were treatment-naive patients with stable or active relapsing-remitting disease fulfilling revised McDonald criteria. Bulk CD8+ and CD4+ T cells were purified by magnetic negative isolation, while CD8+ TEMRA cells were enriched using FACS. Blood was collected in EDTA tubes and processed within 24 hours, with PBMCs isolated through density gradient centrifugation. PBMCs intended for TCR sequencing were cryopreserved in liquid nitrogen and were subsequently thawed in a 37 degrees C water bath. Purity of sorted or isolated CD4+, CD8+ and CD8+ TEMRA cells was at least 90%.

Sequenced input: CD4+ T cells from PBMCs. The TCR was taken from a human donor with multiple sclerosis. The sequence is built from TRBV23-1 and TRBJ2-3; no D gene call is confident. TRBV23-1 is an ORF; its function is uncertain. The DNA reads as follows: TGCGCCAGCAGTCACCGACGGCACCCGAGAGGTGCAGATACGCAGTATTTT. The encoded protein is CASSHRRHPRGADTQYF.